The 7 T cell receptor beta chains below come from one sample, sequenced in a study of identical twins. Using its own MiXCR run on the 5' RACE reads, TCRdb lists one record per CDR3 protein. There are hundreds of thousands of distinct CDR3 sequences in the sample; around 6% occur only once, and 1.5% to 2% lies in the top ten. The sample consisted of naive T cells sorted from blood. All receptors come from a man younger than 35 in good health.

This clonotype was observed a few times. In nucleotides, the CDR3 is TGTGCCAGCAGTTTCGGGACTAGCGGCCTGGGGGCGCAGTTCTTC. Protein product: CASSFGTSGLGAQFF. The chain couples TRBV28 to TRBJ2-1, with TRBD2 matching over 11 bases. Germline assignment: CDR1 MDHEN and CDR2 SYDVKM. This CDR3 region has 15 residues. The trim removed 3 bases at V and 12 bases at J, leaving 10 bases unmatched. Filled out from reference TRBV28 and TRBJ2-1, the complete variable domain reads DVKVTQSSRYLVKRTGEKVFLECVQDMDHENMFWYRQDPGLGLRLIYFSYDVKMKEKGDIPEGYSVSREKKERFSLILESASTNQTSMYLCASSFGTSGLGAQFFGPGTRLTVL.

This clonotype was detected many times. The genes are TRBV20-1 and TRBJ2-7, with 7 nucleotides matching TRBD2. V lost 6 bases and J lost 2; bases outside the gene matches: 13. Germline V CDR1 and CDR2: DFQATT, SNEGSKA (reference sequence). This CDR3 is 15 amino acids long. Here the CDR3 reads CSANLRGESAYEQYF. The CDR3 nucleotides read TGCAGTGCAAACCTCCGGGGGGAGTCGGCCTACGAGCAGTACTTC.

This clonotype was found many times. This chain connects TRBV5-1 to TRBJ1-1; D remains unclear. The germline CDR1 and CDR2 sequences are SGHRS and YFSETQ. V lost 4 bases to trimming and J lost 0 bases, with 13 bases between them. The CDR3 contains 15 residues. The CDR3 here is CASSPGSWMNTEAFF. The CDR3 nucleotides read TGCGCCAGCAGCCCCGGGAGTTGGATGAACACTGAAGCTTTCTTT.

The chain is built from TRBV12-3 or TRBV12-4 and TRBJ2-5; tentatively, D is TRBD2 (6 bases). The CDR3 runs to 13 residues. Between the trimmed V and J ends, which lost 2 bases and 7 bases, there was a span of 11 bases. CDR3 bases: TGTGCCAGCAGTTTATTGGACGGGGGGACCCAGTACTTC. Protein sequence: CASSLLDGGTQYF.

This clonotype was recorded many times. The CDR3 here is CASSPATGGLNTGELFF. In DNA, the CDR3 is TGTGCCAGCAGTCCCGCAACAGGGGGTCTCAACACCGGGGAGCTGTTTTTT. V usage is TRBV12-3 or TRBV12-4 and J usage is TRBJ2-2; TRBD1 matches 8 bases. The V segment lost 5 bases and the J segment 2 bases; nucleotides outside the gene matches: 10. This CDR3 comprises 17 residues.

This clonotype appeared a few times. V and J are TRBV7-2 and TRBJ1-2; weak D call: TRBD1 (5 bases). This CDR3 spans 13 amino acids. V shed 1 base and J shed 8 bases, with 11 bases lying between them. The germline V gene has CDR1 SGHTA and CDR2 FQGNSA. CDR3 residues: CASSLGGGLGYTF. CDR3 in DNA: TGTGCCAGCAGCTTAGGGGGCGGGTTGGGCTACACCTTC.

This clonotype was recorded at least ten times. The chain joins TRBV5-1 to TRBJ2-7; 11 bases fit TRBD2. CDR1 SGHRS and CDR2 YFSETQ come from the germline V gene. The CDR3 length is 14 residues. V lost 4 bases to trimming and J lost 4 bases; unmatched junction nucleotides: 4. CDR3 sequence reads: CASSPRTSGYEQYF. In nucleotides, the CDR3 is TGCGCCAGCAGCCCCAGGACTAGCGGGTACGAGCAGTACTTC.